The clone carrying this T cell receptor beta chain has a count of ten or more. The antigen is unknown. The data are from a study of CD8 T cells in ankylosing spondylitis. Findings and caveats of the study: Some of the motif variants had earlier been found in reactive arthritis patients' fluid and blood. Disease-linked clones reportedly concentrated significantly in matched ankylosing spondylitis synovial fluid. A TCR beta motif made of several highly homologous variants seemed typical of ankylosing spondylitis blood.

A quantitative 5'-RACE method, one with molecular barcodes, was used to make TCR beta libraries. TCRdb fed the 5' RACE reads into MiXCR, producing one record per CDR3 protein. In the table there are tens of thousands of distinct CDR3 sequences, roughly 6.2% of which are singletons. Sequenced sample: synovial fluid, either unsorted or a sorted T cell fraction (not recorded which). This TCR came from a male donor with ankylosing spondylitis.

DNA for the CDR3: TGCAGCGTTGAAAAGGGAGTCACAGATACGCAGTATTTT. Translating it yields CSVEKGVTDTQYF. The rearrangement links TRBV29-1 to TRBJ2-3, with D maybe TRBD2 (5 bases). Germline assignment: CDR1 SQVTM and CDR2 ANQGSEA. The ends were cut back, 2 bases at V and 2 bases at J, with 8 bases in the middle. The CDR3 has 13 residues.